Here is one T cell receptor beta chain with its context. What it recognizes is unknown. This CDR3 is 15 amino acids long. Looked up from germline, CDR1 is SGHRS and CDR2 is YFSETQ. V lost 0 bases and J lost 2, with 10 bases in between. The source of the sample is a study of response to subunit inactivated influenza vaccine. Study conclusions and caveats: New T cells are recruited in small numbers by each seasonal influenza vaccination, according to the authors' suggestion.

TCRdb re-derived calls from the RT-PCR reads in MiXCR, one entry per CDR3 protein. The sample records around 320,000 distinct CDR3 sequences, roughly 20% being singletons. The sample consisted of PBMCs from blood, taken 21 months after vaccination. The sequence was collected from a man in his fifties or sixties who received an inactivated influenza vaccine. The rearrangement uses TRBV5-1 and TRBJ2-3; D uncertain. CDR3 DNA: TGCGCCAGCAGCTTGGCCCATCTTTACACAGATACGCAGTATTTT. Encoded protein: CASSLAHLYTDTQYF.